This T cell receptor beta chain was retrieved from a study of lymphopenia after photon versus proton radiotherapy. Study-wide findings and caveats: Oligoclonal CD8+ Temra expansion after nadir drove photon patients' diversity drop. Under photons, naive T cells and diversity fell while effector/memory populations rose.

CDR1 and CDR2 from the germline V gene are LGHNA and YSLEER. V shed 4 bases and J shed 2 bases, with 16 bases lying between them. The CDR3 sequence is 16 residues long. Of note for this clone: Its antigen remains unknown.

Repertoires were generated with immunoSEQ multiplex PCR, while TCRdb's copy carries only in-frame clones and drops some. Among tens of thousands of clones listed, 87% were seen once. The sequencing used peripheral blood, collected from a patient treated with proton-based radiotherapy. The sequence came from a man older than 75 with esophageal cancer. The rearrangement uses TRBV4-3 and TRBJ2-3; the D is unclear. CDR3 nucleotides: TGCGCCAGCAGCCGAAGTAGTGGGATCCCCACAGATACGCAGTATTTT. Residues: CASSRSSGIPTDTQYF.